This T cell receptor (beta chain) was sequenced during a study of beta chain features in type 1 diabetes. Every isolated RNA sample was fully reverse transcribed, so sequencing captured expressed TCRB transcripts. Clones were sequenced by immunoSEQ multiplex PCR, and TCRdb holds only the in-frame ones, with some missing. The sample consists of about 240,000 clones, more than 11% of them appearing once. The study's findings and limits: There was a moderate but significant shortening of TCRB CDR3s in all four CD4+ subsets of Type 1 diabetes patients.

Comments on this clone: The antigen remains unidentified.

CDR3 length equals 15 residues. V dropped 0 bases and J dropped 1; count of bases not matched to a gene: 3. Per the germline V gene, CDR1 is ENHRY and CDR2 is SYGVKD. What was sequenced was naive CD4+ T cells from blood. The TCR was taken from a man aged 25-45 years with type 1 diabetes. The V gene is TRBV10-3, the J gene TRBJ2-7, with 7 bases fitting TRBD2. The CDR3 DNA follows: TGTGCCATCAGTGAGTCGGGACTACCATCCTACGAGCAGTACTTC. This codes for CAISESGLPSYEQYF.